This section outlines one TCR beta chain sequence together with its context. These data come from a study of blood T cell repertoires in COVID-19. Background on the study: Whether acute or convalescent, the COVID-19 samples came from the United States, Italy and Spain. The cDNA or gDNA used as material had been derived from T cells, B-cell-depleted T cells, or PBMCs.

Trimming took 5 bases from V and 10 from J; bases not matched to a gene: 4. CDR3 length equals 12 residues. From germline, CDR1 is MNHEY and CDR2 SVGAGI. Per the original methods: Nucleated cell counts were estimated from reference gene primer amplification. Method: immunoSEQ multiplex PCR; TCRdb's copy keeps in-frame clones and lacks some. The V and J calls and clone size were taken over from that table, and D and trimming were inferred from the DNA. There are some 170,000 clones in the sample; roughly 90% occur only once, and 1.5% to 2% lies in the top ten. The genes are TRBV6-5 and TRBJ2-3; TRBD1 matches 9 bases. This receptor was identified in a woman aged 50 to 60 with acute or convalescent COVID-19. Source material: peripheral blood. CDR3 residues: CASSPDRGAQYF. The CDR3 region has the DNA TGTGCCAGCAGTCCCGACAGGGGGGCGCAGTATTTT.